Below, 25 T cell receptor beta chains from the same sample are listed, as sequenced in a study of T cells in Graves' hyperthyroidism and ophthalmopathy. The source material, RNA transcripts, was used to amplify TCR beta CDR3 regions. HTBI primers were used for first-round RT-PCR of the TCR CDR3. TCRdb called the multiplex PCR reads again in MiXCR, with one record for every CDR3 protein. The sample records about 300,000 distinct CDR3 sequences, around 17% being singletons. What was sequenced was blood. These receptors were collected from a man in his thirties or forties with Graves' hyperthyroidism.

This chain joins TRBV18 and TRBJ2-2; possible D gene TRBD2, 5 bases. Deletions cut 4 bases from V and 3 bases from J, with 9 bases between. The CDR3 totals 14 residues. Per germline, CDR1 KGHSH and CDR2 LQKENI. The CDR3 DNA sequence: TGTGCCAGCTCACGTTCGAGGGACACCGGGGAGCTGTTTTTT. It codes for CASSRSRDTGELFF.

The chain employs TRBV27 and TRBJ2-5; no clear D. V was cut by 3 bases and J by 4 bases, with 12 bases left in between. Germline assignment: CDR1 MNHEY and CDR2 SMNVEV (reference sequence). This CDR3 has 14 amino acids. The CDR3 bases are TGTGCCAGCAGTTTTCGCGGTATTCTAGAGACCCAGTACTTC. The encoded protein is CASSFRGILETQYF.

As for this clonotype: A much bigger clone sits one base away, suggesting this may be a read error. V gene TRBV29-1 combines with J gene TRBJ1-1, with D tentatively TRBD1 (5 bases). Germline CDR1 and CDR2: SQVTM and ANQGSEA. The CDR3 has 13 residues. V lost 7 bases and J lost 1, with 13 bases in between. This CDR3 reads CSGGAGRNTEAFF. As DNA, the CDR3 is TGCAGCGGCGGCGCGGGACGGAACACTGAAGCTTTCTTT.

This clonotype has a count of ten or more. The chain is built from TRBV27 and TRBJ2-7; TRBD1 aligns across 7 bases. CDR1 MNHEY and CDR2 SMNVEV come from the germline V gene (reference sequence). CDR3 size: 14 residues. J was trimmed by 2 bases and V by 7 bases; bases with no gene match: 8. CDR3 residues: CASTKTGHTYEQYF. For the CDR3, the DNA is TGTGCCAGCACCAAGACAGGGCACACCTACGAGCAGTACTTC.

This clonotype appeared a few times. The chain joins TRBV14 to TRBJ2-3; 7 bases map to TRBD1. Germline values: CDR1 SGHDN, CDR2 FVKESK. CDR3 length: 16 amino acids. V lost 4 bases, J lost 3 bases, and 10 bases stayed unmatched. The CDR3: CASSRRTGGSTDTQYF. CDR3 sequence (DNA): TGTGCCAGCAGCCGGCGGACAGGTGGTTCGACAGATACGCAGTATTTT.

The sample holds many counts of this clonotype. The chain has TRBV27 and TRBJ2-3, with 11 positions matching TRBD2. The junction had 4 bases not matched to a gene; V was cut back by 5 bases and J by 3 bases. The germline gives CDR1 MNHEY, CDR2 SMNVEV (reference sequence). CDR3 length: 15 residues. CDR3 sequence (DNA): TGTGCCAGCAGTGATAGCGGGAGGGGGACAGATACGCAGTATTTT. Its protein is CASSDSGRGTDTQYF.

A note on this clonotype: Since a much larger clone is just one base distant, this may be a read error. This chain's CDR3 is CAWSATTGYGYTF. CDR3 sequence (DNA): TGTGCCTGGAGTGCGACTACCGGCTATGGCTACACCTTC. This chain links TRBV30 with TRBJ1-2; D is unresolved. Trimming pared 1 base from V and 4 bases from J, leaving 10 bases between. CDR1 is GTSNPN and CDR2 is SVGIG in the germline V gene (reference sequence). The CDR3 is 13 residues long.

This clonotype occurred many times. The chain joins TRBV20-1 to TRBJ2-1; 12 bases are a match to TRBD2. The germline V gene encodes CDR1 DFQATT and CDR2 SNEGSKA (reference sequence). V lost 2 bases to trimming and J lost 2 bases; unmatched junction nucleotides: 10. The CDR3 runs to 18 residues. The CDR3 spells CSARPLPTSGRAYNEQFF. The CDR3 coding sequence is TGCAGTGCTAGACCACTTCCGACTAGCGGGAGAGCCTACAATGAGCAGTTCTTC.

The sample holds a few counts of this clonotype. The genes are TRBV7-9 and TRBJ2-7; 8 nucleotides align to TRBD2. The V gene end was trimmed by 4 bases and the J gene end by 3 bases; junction bases not matched to a gene: 8. Looked up from germline, CDR1 is SEHNR and CDR2 is FQNEAQ (reference sequence). CDR3 length: 15 amino acids. CDR3 region: CASSSGRATFYEQYF. CDR3 nucleotide sequence: TGTGCCAGCAGCTCCGGGAGGGCAACTTTCTACGAGCAGTACTTC.

This clonotype was picked up many times. This sequence joins TRBV6-1 and TRBJ1-1, with D perhaps matching TRBD1 (5 bases). Germline CDR1 and CDR2: MNHNS and SASEGT. The CDR3 is 13 residues long. Between the trimmed V and J ends, which lost 4 bases and 3 bases, there was a span of 9 bases. CDR3 amino acids: CASSVSRDTEAFF. The CDR3 DNA sequence: TGTGCCAGCAGTGTGAGCAGGGACACTGAAGCTTTCTTT.

This clonotype has a count of ten or more. The chain has TRBV18 and TRBJ2-1; perhaps TRBD2 as D (6 bases). With 5 bases removed from V and 3 bases from J, the gap between germline ends came to 14 bases. This CDR3 has 15 amino acids. Per germline, CDR1 KGHSH and CDR2 LQKENI. The CDR3 DNA reads TGTGCCAGCTCAGAGATCGTGCGGGGCTACAATGAGCAGTTCTTC. Its translation is CASSEIVRGYNEQFF.

The sample holds many counts of this clonotype. The gene calls are TRBV12-3 or TRBV12-4 and TRBJ1-1, with 7 bases identical to TRBD1. V shed 1 base, J shed 5 bases, and the junction held 1 base outside the gene matches. The CDR3 is 13 residues long. This CDR3 reads CASSLEQGTEAFF. CDR3 sequence (DNA): TGTGCCAGCAGTTTAGAACAGGGGACTGAAGCTTTCTTT.

This clonotype showed up just once. V and J are TRBV19 and TRBJ2-1; D is unresolved. Germline V lookup: CDR1 LNHDA, CDR2 SQIVND (reference sequence). Trimming cost V 4 bases and J 10 bases, with 14 bases left between them. This CDR3 has 13 amino acids. The CDR3 coding sequence is TGTGCCAGTAGTACCTTGCGAGGAAGCGAGCAGTTCTTC. This translates into CASSTLRGSEQFF.

This clonotype was seen many times. The V gene is TRBV3-1, the J gene TRBJ2-1, with 7 bases lining up with TRBD1. Trimming removed 4 bases from V and 5 bases from J; junction bases left unmatched: 5. The CDR3 extends over 14 amino acids. Germline V gene lookup returns CDR1 LGHDT and CDR2 YNNKEL (reference sequence). DNA of the CDR3: TGTGCCAGCAGCCCCCGGGACAGAAACAATGAGCAGTTCTTC. As protein: CASSPRDRNNEQFF.

This clonotype showed up just once. This may stem from a read error, because a much larger clone lies one nucleotide away. This rearrangement joins TRBV13 to TRBJ1-4; D may be TRBD1 (5 bases). The CDR3 contains 14 residues. Trimming removed 5 bases at V and 10 bases at J, with 17 bases between. Germline V gene sequence: CDR1 PRHDT, CDR2 FYEKMQ (reference sequence). CDR3 nucleotides: TGTGCCAGCAGCCCGCGGGGCAGCGCCGGAAAACTGTTTTTT. It is translated as CASSPRGSAGKLFF.

This clonotype occurred many times. This rearrangement joins TRBV12-3 or TRBV12-4 to TRBJ1-1; no firm D call. This CDR3 has 14 amino acids. V lost 3 bases to trimming and J lost 1 base, with 9 bases between them. The CDR3 DNA follows: TGTGCCAGCAGTTTTAACAGCAGGAACACTGAAGCTTTCTTT. Translation gives CASSFNSRNTEAFF.

This clonotype was seen ten or more times. The chain combines TRBV6-2 or TRBV6-3 with TRBJ2-7; D remains unclear. CDR3 length: 13 residues. Trimming shortened V by 10 bases and J by 0 bases, and 13 bases separated the two germline ends. Germline V gene data show CDR1 as MNHEY and CDR2 as SVGEGT. CDR3: CAISSSGSYEQYF. Here the CDR3 DNA reads TGTGCCATCTCAAGTTCTGGCTCCTACGAGCAGTACTTC.

This clonotype has a count of ten or more. The chain's CDR3 is CASSSGRRDEQFF. DNA of the CDR3: TGTGCCAGCAGCTCAGGACGTCGGGATGAGCAGTTCTTC. The V gene is TRBV11-2, the J gene TRBJ2-1; D is ambiguous. Trimming took off 4 bases at V and 8 bases at J, with 12 bases between the two ends. From germline, CDR1 is SGHAT and CDR2 FQNNGV. This CDR3 has 13 residues. Full variable domain (remainder filled in from reference TRBV11-2 and TRBJ2-1): EAGVAQSPRYKIIEKRQSVAFWCNPISGHATLYWYQQILGQGPKLLIQFQNNGVVDDSQLPKDRFSAERLKGVDSTLKIQPAKLEDSAVYLCASSSGRRDEQFFGPGTRLTVL.

This clonotype appeared many times. The chain employs TRBV28 and TRBJ2-5, with 8 bases matching TRBD1. Germline loops: CDR1 MDHEN, CDR2 SYDVKM. V dropped 6 bases and J dropped 5; count of bases not matched to a gene: 17. The CDR3 has 17 amino acids. In nucleotides, the CDR3 is TGTGCCAGCAGCCAAAGGACAGGGCCGTTTTTGGATGAGACCCAGTACTTC. Protein product: CASSQRTGPFLDETQYF. The variable domain in full, with the rest retrieved from reference TRBV28 and TRBJ2-5, is DVKVTQSSRYLVKRTGEKVFLECVQDMDHENMFWYRQDPGLGLRLIYFSYDVKMKEKGDIPEGYSVSREKKERFSLILESASTNQTSMYLCASSQRTGPFLDETQYFGPGTRLLVL.

This chain connects TRBV15 to TRBJ1-5; D is unclear. Germline CDR1 reads LNHNV; CDR2 reads YYDKDF (reference sequence). V lost 3 bases to trimming and J lost 3 bases, with 9 bases between them. The CDR3 length is 14 residues. The CDR3 loop reads CATSRREYNQPQHF. CDR3 coding DNA: TGTGCCACCAGCAGGCGGGAGTACAATCAGCCCCAGCATTTT.

This clonotype showed up many times. The chain couples TRBV2 to TRBJ1-5, with D tentatively TRBD1 (5 bases). V lost 5 bases and J 4 bases, leaving 15 bases between the germline ends. Germline CDR1 is SNHLY and CDR2 is FYNNEI. The CDR3 extends over 15 amino acids. The CDR3 region is CASSTSGTENQPQHF. CDR3 DNA: TGTGCCAGCAGTACTTCCGGGACTGAGAATCAGCCCCAGCATTTT.

This clonotype was seen many times. The gene calls are TRBV6-2 or TRBV6-3 and TRBJ2-7; TRBD1 might be the D (7 bases). Trimming shortened V by 2 bases and J by 5 bases, and 13 bases separated the two germline ends. Germline V CDR1 and CDR2: MNHEY, SVGEGT. The CDR3 is 14 residues long. The CDR3 nucleotides are TGTGCCAGCAGTTACCAACAGGGGAGGAACGAGCAGTACTTC. Translation gives CASSYQQGRNEQYF.

This clonotype came up a few times. The rearrangement uses TRBV5-1 and TRBJ2-7; 10 bases align to TRBD1. CDR3 length equals 14 residues. From germline, CDR1 is SGHRS and CDR2 YFSETQ. Unmatched junction bases numbered 3, after V lost 0 bases and J lost 6 bases. The CDR3, as DNA: TGCGCCAGCAGCTTGGGGGGACAGGGGTTCGAGCAGTACTTC. It specifies CASSLGGQGFEQYF.

CDR3 in amino acids: CAGSGQIDQPQHF. CDR3 nucleotides: TGTGCCGGATCCGGACAGATAGATCAGCCCCAGCATTTT. V usage is TRBV6-1 and J usage is TRBJ1-5; possible D gene TRBD1, 6 bases. The CDR3 is 13 residues long. Germline CDR1 reads MNHNS; CDR2 reads SASEGT. The V and J ends lost 11 bases and 5 bases respectively, with 16 bases between them.

The J gene is TRBJ2-1, the V gene TRBV10-3; 10 bases agree with TRBD1. This CDR3 comprises 15 residues. Germline loops: CDR1 ENHRY, CDR2 SYGVKD. V was pared by 4 bases and J by 7 bases, with 7 bases of the junction left unmatched. For the CDR3, the DNA is TGTGCCATCAGTGCCTCGGGACAGGGGACTAATGAGCAGTTCTTC. Translated, it gives CAISASGQGTNEQFF.